These 17 T cell receptor beta chains came from one sample sequenced in a study of vaccination and CD4 T cells after COVID-19. These receptors have no identified antigens. Once obtained from cultured CD4+ T cells, the DNA was sequenced using the Oncomine TCR Beta short-read assay. TCRdb called the PCR reads again in MiXCR, with one record for every CDR3 protein. Of 20,000 to 25,000 distinct CDR3 sequences listed, 30% to 35% are singletons. This sample's time point: late sampling 161 to 241 days after vaccination in three convalescent patients. Treatment defined: 10-day PBMC culture with coronavirus spike peptide pools or control peptides (ViraFEST assay). The material sequenced was CD4+ T cells from blood, cultured in vitro, taken about 7 months after SARS-CoV-2 vaccination. Source of these receptors: a human donor who had recovered from COVID-19.

The rearrangement links TRBV7-3 to TRBJ2-3; D remains unclear. CDR1 is SGHTA, CDR2 FQGTGA, per germline. V gave up 0 bases and J gave up 4 bases, with 8 bases separating them. The CDR3 is 14 residues long. The CDR3 here is CASSLTGSADTQYF. The CDR3 bases are TGTGCCAGCAGCTTAACGGGAAGCGCAGATACGCAGTATTTT.

This clonotype has only a few counts. This rearrangement joins TRBV6-1 to TRBJ2-7; 11 nucleotides agree with TRBD2. Germline values: CDR1 MNHNS, CDR2 SASEGT. This CDR3 has 20 residues. Trimming cost V 1 base and J 3 bases; bases outside gene matches: 17. This chain's CDR3 is CASSEDQGSVVAGGLYEQYF. The CDR3 nucleotides read TGTGCCAGCAGTGAAGACCAGGGCTCGGTTGTAGCGGGAGGGCTCTACGAGCAGTACTTC.

The chain carries TRBV29-1 and TRBJ1-1; D is possibly TRBD1 (6 bases). Germline loops: CDR1 SQVTM, CDR2 ANQGSEA. The V and J ends lost 0 bases and 3 bases respectively, with 17 bases between them. The CDR3 loop spans 16 amino acids. The CDR3 is CSVEDQWGGQDTEAFF. CDR3 bases: TGCAGCGTTGAAGATCAGTGGGGGGGGCAGGACACTGAAGCTTTCTTT.

V is TRBV20-1 and J is TRBJ2-7; 7 bases align to TRBD2. The ends lost 7 bases at V and 1 base at J; junction bases unmatched: 7. This CDR3 comprises 13 residues. From germline, CDR1 is DFQATT and CDR2 SNEGSKA (reference sequence). The CDR3 loop is CSVRGGSSYEQYF. The CDR3 region has the DNA TGCAGTGTTCGCGGCGGGAGTTCCTACGAGCAGTACTTC.

The chain joins TRBV7-9 to TRBJ2-1, with D possibly matching TRBD2 (6 bases). The CDR3 extends over 11 amino acids. V shed 3 bases and J shed 15 bases, with 12 bases lying between them. CDR1 SEHNR and CDR2 FQNEAQ come from the germline V gene (reference sequence). As DNA, the CDR3 is TGTGCCAGCAGCTTGGCGGACTATGTGTTCTTC. Translating gives CASSLADYVFF.

CDR3 loop: CSARDGRVSVDEQFF. CDR3 bases: TGCAGTGCTAGGGACGGGAGGGTCAGTGTCGATGAGCAGTTCTTC. The rearrangement joins TRBV20-1 to TRBJ2-1; 8 bases match TRBD2. There are 15 residues in the CDR3. Germline CDR1 DFQATT, CDR2 SNEGSKA (reference sequence). Trimming removed 3 bases from V and 8 bases from J; junction bases left unmatched: 12.

Here the CDR3 DNA reads TGCAGTGCTGACCTTAGCAGCGCCCCGAATGAGCAGTTCTTC. The encoded protein is CSADLSSAPNEQFF. The V and J genes are TRBV20-1 and TRBJ2-1; D is unresolved. The germline V gene encodes CDR1 DFQATT and CDR2 SNEGSKA (reference sequence). CDR3 length equals 14 residues. V lost 5 bases, J lost 7 bases, and 18 bases lay in between.

The chain uses TRBV29-1 and TRBJ2-3; weak D call: TRBD1 (6 bases). V lost 7 bases and J lost 2, with 10 bases in between. Germline lookup yields CDR1 SQVTM and CDR2 ANQGSEA. The CDR3 is 12 residues long. CDR3 in amino acids: CSARDNTDTQYF. In DNA, the CDR3 is TGCAGCGCCAGGGACAACACAGATACGCAGTATTTT.

The V gene is TRBV19, the J gene TRBJ2-3; 7 nucleotides match TRBD1. V was clipped by 10 bases and J by 1 base; unmatched bases: 8. Germline CDR1 reads LNHDA; CDR2 reads SQIVND (reference sequence). There are 14 residues in the CDR3. The CDR3 DNA sequence: TGTGCCACCTCGGGACAGTCCGGCACAGATACGCAGTATTTT. This gives the protein CATSGQSGTDTQYF.

This clonotype was observed a handful of times. The CDR3 spells CASSHGQGTGNTEAFF. The CDR3 nucleotides are TGTGCCAGCAGTCATGGACAGGGGACGGGGAACACTGAAGCTTTCTTT. This chain uses TRBV27 with TRBJ1-1, with 9 nucleotides matching TRBD1. The CDR3 is 16 residues long. The ends lost 5 bases at V and 1 base at J; junction bases unmatched: 8. Germline V CDR1 and CDR2: MNHEY, SMNVEV (reference sequence).

The chain couples TRBV6-5 to TRBJ1-2, with TRBD1 identical over 7 bases. The germline V gene encodes CDR1 MNHEY and CDR2 SVGAGI. This CDR3 region has 15 residues. Losses at the gene ends were 2 bases for V and 5 bases for J; bases not matched to a gene: 8. CDR3 loop: CASSYDGTEVYGYTF. The CDR3 DNA sequence: TGTGCCAGCAGTTACGACGGGACAGAGGTATATGGCTACACCTTC.

This clonotype came up a few times. The gene calls are TRBV6-5 and TRBJ1-1; D is possibly TRBD1 (5 bases). Trimming removed 0 bases from V and 6 bases from J, with 11 bases in between. The CDR3 spans 14 residues. The germline gives CDR1 MNHEY, CDR2 SVGAGI. DNA of the CDR3: TGTGCCAGCAGTTACTCGAGGCAGGGAGCTGAAGCTTTCTTT. Translating gives CASSYSRQGAEAFF.

This clonotype was observed a handful of times. The chain has TRBV10-3 and TRBJ2-7, with 13 bases fitting TRBD2. Germline CDR1 reads ENHRY; CDR2 reads SYGVKD. V lost 5 bases and J lost 5; bases outside the gene matches: 3. The CDR3 extends over 14 amino acids. The CDR3 coding sequence is TGTGCCATCAGTACTAGCGGGAGGGGGAACGAGCAGTACTTC. Amino acid sequence: CAISTSGRGNEQYF.

A few counts support this clonotype. This chain links TRBV20-1 with TRBJ2-7; 7 nucleotides agree with TRBD2. The CDR3 runs 12 residues. CDR1 and CDR2 from the germline V gene are DFQATT and SNEGSKA (reference sequence). V lost 4 bases, J lost 5 bases, and 5 bases stayed unmatched. The CDR3 region is CSATGGIDEQYF. CDR3 DNA sequence: TGCAGTGCTACGGGAGGAATAGACGAGCAGTACTTC.

The chain links TRBV20-1 to TRBJ2-2; possible D gene TRBD2, 6 bases. V was cut by 3 bases and J by 7 bases, with 15 bases left in between. Germline assignment: CDR1 DFQATT and CDR2 SNEGSKA (reference sequence). The CDR3 is made up of 14 amino acids. For the CDR3, the DNA is TGCAGTGCTAGGCGGGGACCAACCCACGGGGAGCTGTTTTTT. It encodes CSARRGPTHGELFF.

Judged by abundance, this clonotype is medium-sized (0.01 to 0.1%). The V and J genes are TRBV20-1 and TRBJ1-5, with D possibly matching TRBD1 (5 bases). Per germline, CDR1 DFQATT and CDR2 SNEGSKA (reference sequence). V lost 3 bases to trimming and J lost 5 bases, with 14 bases between them. The CDR3 runs to 14 residues. The CDR3 DNA reads as TGCAGTGCTAGCCCAGGGACCACGGATCAGCCCCAGCATTTT. This gives the protein CSASPGTTDQPQHF.

This clonotype was counted only a few times. The chain joins TRBV20-1 to TRBJ2-5; tentatively, D is TRBD2 (5 bases). Germline assignment: CDR1 DFQATT and CDR2 SNEGSKA (reference sequence). The CDR3 has 15 residues. V shed 5 bases and J shed 1 base, with 17 bases lying between them. CDR3 residues: CSAPRVSHIQETQYF. In nucleotides, the CDR3 is TGCAGTGCTCCGCGGGTGTCCCATATCCAAGAGACCCAGTACTTC.